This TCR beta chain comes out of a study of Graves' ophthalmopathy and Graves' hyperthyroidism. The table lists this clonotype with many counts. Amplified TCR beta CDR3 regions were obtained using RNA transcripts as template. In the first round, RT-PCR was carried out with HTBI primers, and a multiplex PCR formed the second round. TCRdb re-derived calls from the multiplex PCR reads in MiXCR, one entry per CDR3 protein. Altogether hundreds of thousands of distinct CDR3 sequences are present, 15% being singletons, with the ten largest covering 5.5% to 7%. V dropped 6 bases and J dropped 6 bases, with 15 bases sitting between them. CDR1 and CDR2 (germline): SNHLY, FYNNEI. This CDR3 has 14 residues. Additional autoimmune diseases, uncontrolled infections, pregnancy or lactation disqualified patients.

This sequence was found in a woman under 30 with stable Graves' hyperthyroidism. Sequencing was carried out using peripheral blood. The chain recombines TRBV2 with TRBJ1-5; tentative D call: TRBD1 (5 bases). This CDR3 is CASSFEGQVQPQHF. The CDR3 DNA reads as TGTGCCAGCAGCTTCGAGGGGCAGGTTCAGCCCCAGCATTTT.